The TCR beta chain described here comes from a study of cytomegalovirus exposure and HLA in healthy donors. Findings of the study overall: According to a subsequent analysis, TCR clusters identified in the first cohort showed a tendency to co-occur across the 100 to 150 validation repertoires. Cytomegalovirus association was listed for under 200 TCR beta chains.

CDR1 and CDR2 (germline): MNHGY, SAAAGT. There are 12 residues in the CDR3. V lost 8 bases to trimming and J lost 5 bases, with 13 bases between them. Here immunoSEQ multiplex PCR was the method, and the copy in TCRdb shows in-frame clones only, minus some. This sample yields 150,000 to 200,000 clones, of which approximately 80% are seen a single time; roughly 7% belongs to the top ten. This clone was counted only a few times. The antigen is not known. Sequencing input: PBMCs. The receptor's source is a man aged 18-30 years in good health and CMV-seropositive. The genes are TRBV6-8 and TRBJ2-7; a possible D gene is TRBD1 (6 bases). The CDR3: CASLTGPDEQYF. CDR3 DNA: TGTGCCAGCCTTACAGGGCCAGACGAGCAGTACTTC.